This entry is about one T cell receptor (beta chain). Its matching antigen is unknown. Trimming took 4 bases from V and 3 from J; bases not matched to a gene: 10. Looked up from germline, CDR1 is LNHDA and CDR2 is SQIVND (reference sequence). This CDR3 is built from 16 residues. Method: immunoSEQ multiplex PCR; TCRdb's copy keeps in-frame clones and lacks some. The data show about 120,000 clones, 70% to 90% seen once. The source of the sample is a study of radiotherapy plus CTLA-4 blockade in lung cancer. About the study: An objective response was seen in 15% to 20% of patients, and disease control in around 31%. Notes on the study in general: Radiotherapy was combined with ipilimumab, and tumor-derived TCR clones then expanded in blood.

The rearrangement links TRBV19 to TRBJ2-7, with 9 bases lining up with TRBD2. The sequencing here drew on peripheral blood, taken from a patient treated with radiotherapy plus ipilimumab. The receptor comes from a human donor with non-small cell lung cancer that progressed on radiotherapy plus ipilimumab. The CDR3: CASSRGLAGVGYEQYF. In DNA form, the CDR3 reads TGTGCCAGTAGTAGGGGACTAGCAGGGGTTGGCTACGAGCAGTACTTC. The whole variable domain, filled in from reference TRBV19 and TRBJ2-7, reads DGGITQSPKYLFRKEGQNVTLSCEQNLNHDAMYWYRQDPGQGLRLIYYSQIVNDFQKGDIAEGYSVSREKKESFPLTVTSAQKNPTAFYLCASSRGLAGVGYEQYFGPGTRLTVT.